A single sample is the source of the 29 T cell receptor beta chains below, sequenced in a study of cytomegalovirus exposure and HLA in healthy donors. The primer mix had 60 Vbeta and 13 Jbeta primers. Some clones are missing from TCRdb's copy, which holds only in-frame ones; the method was immunoSEQ multiplex PCR. The table includes 90,000 to 130,000 clones, approximately 79% detected once. Sequenced input: PBMCs. The receptors here all came from a man aged 30-40 years in good health and CMV-seropositive.

This clone has only one observation. The chain joins TRBV23-1 to TRBJ2-7; D gene ambiguous. TRBV23-1 qualifies as an ORF whose function is uncertain. This CDR3 comprises 13 residues. The V gene lost 6 bases and the J gene lost 7 bases, with 16 bases spanning the gap. CDR3 in DNA: TGCGCCAGCAGCCCTCCGCTCCTATGGGAGCAGTACTTC. Translated: CASSPPLLWEQYF.

The chain joins TRBV5-1 to TRBJ2-5, with D perhaps TRBD2 (6 bases). The V and J ends lost 1 base and 2 bases respectively, with 18 bases between them. Germline assignment: CDR1 SGHRS and CDR2 YFSETQ. This CDR3 contains 17 residues. The CDR3 DNA is TGCGCCAGCAGCTTGTTAGGAGGGCCCATTGGGCAAGAGACCCAGTACTTC. The encoded protein is CASSLLGGPIGQETQYF. Using reference TRBV5-1 and TRBJ2-5 for the parts outside the CDR3, the full variable domain is KAGVTQTPRYLIKTRGQQVTLSCSPISGHRSVSWYQQTPGQGLQFLFEYFSETQRNKGNFPGRFSGRQFSNSRSEMNVSTLELGDSALYLCASSLLGGPIGQETQYFGPGTRLLVL.

The V call is TRBV11-2, the J call TRBJ2-3, with 7 bases fitting TRBD2. This CDR3 has 15 residues. Germline loops: CDR1 SGHAT, CDR2 FQNNGV. J was trimmed by 3 bases and V by 2 bases; bases with no gene match: 5. The CDR3 spells CASSLRGLVTDTQYF. The CDR3 DNA sequence: TGTGCCAGCAGCTTAAGAGGACTAGTGACAGATACGCAGTATTTT.

The genes are TRBV11-2 and TRBJ2-7, with 7 bases fitting TRBD1. Unmatched junction bases numbered 6, after V lost 0 bases and J lost 4 bases. The CDR3 sequence is 15 residues long. Germline loops: CDR1 SGHAT, CDR2 FQNNGV. CDR3 DNA sequence: TGTGCCAGCAGCTTAGATGGGACAGTATTTTACGAGCAGTACTTC. Amino acids: CASSLDGTVFYEQYF.

The V call is TRBV11-2, the J call TRBJ2-7; D gene uncertain. The CDR3 extends over 13 amino acids. The V gene lost 1 base and the J gene lost 1 base, with 5 bases spanning the gap. The germline V gene encodes CDR1 SGHAT and CDR2 FQNNGV. CDR3 DNA: TGTGCCAGCAGCTTAGGGCAGTCCTACGAGCAGTACTTC. It yields the protein CASSLGQSYEQYF.

The CDR3 loop reads CASSLTGLAGGFTDTQYF. CDR3 coding DNA: TGTGCCAGCAGCTTAACGGGACTAGCGGGGGGATTCACAGATACGCAGTATTTT. The chain joins TRBV7-2 to TRBJ2-3, with TRBD2 identical over 15 bases. Losses at the gene ends were 2 bases for V and 2 bases for J; bases not matched to a gene: 5. CDR3 length equals 18 residues. In germline, CDR1 is SGHTA, CDR2 FQGNSA.

The chain has TRBV9 and TRBJ2-5; 8 bases match TRBD2. Judging by the DNA end, TRBJ2-7 fits better; the J call may be wrong. Germline lookup yields CDR1 SGDLS and CDR2 YYNGEE. This CDR3 region has 15 residues. The CDR3: CASSVSSGGVDEQYF. The CDR3, as DNA: TGTGCCAGCAGCGTATCAAGCGGGGGTGTCGACGAGCAGTACTTC.

The chain employs TRBV5-1 and TRBJ2-3; 10 bases align to TRBD2. Per the germline V gene, CDR1 is SGHRS and CDR2 is YFSETQ. The CDR3 has 19 residues. V lost 4 bases to trimming and J lost 0 bases; unmatched junction nucleotides: 14. CDR3 region: CASSRLPGLARRSTDTQYF. Written as DNA, the CDR3 is TGCGCCAGCAGCAGACTACCGGGACTAGCGCGGCGGAGCACAGATACGCAGTATTTT. Supplemented by reference TRBV5-1 and TRBJ2-3, the full variable domain reads KAGVTQTPRYLIKTRGQQVTLSCSPISGHRSVSWYQQTPGQGLQFLFEYFSETQRNKGNFPGRFSGRQFSNSRSEMNVSTLELGDSALYLCASSRLPGLARRSTDTQYFGPGTRLTVL.

CDR3 nucleotides: TGTGCCAGTAGTTATGGCAATAGCCGTCTTATTTGGCAGTTCTTC. The encoded protein is CASSYGNSRLIWQFF. The rearrangement joins TRBV19 to TRBJ2-1; D not resolved. CDR1 is LNHDA, CDR2 SQIVND, per germline (reference sequence). V gave up 5 bases and J gave up 12 bases, with 23 bases separating them. This CDR3 region has 15 residues.

The chain is built from TRBV5-1 and TRBJ2-5; the match to TRBD1 covers 9 bases. The J call may be in error: the DNA end matches TRBJ2-7 better. CDR1 is SGHRS and CDR2 is YFSETQ in the germline V gene. The CDR3 consists of 15 residues. CDR3 region: CASSLEGTGSDEQYF. CDR3 nucleotides: TGCGCCAGCAGCTTGGAGGGGACAGGGTCCGACGAGCAGTACTTC.

The gene calls are TRBV7-6 and TRBJ2-7; 8 bases are a match to TRBD1. V dropped 1 base and J dropped 4; count of bases not matched to a gene: 6. The CDR3 loop spans 15 amino acids. Per the germline V gene, CDR1 is SGHVS and CDR2 is FNYEAQ. CDR3 bases: TGTGCCAGCAGCTTAGGACAGGGGCCCCAATACGAGCAGTACTTC. Amino acids: CASSLGQGPQYEQYF.

This clone was counted once. This chain joins TRBV9 and TRBJ1-6; D unclear. V was shortened by 4 bases and J by 8 bases, with 13 bases between the two germline ends. Germline V gene data show CDR1 as SGDLS and CDR2 as YYNGEE. The CDR3 consists of 14 residues. This CDR3 is CASSPRDGDSPLHF. The CDR3 bases are TGTGCCAGCAGCCCGCGGGATGGGGATTCACCCCTCCACTTT.

The chain has TRBV4-3 and TRBJ2-3; TRBD1 might be the D (5 bases). This CDR3 region has 18 residues. Germline V gene lookup returns CDR1 LGHNA and CDR2 YSLEER. Trimming took off 0 bases at V and 0 bases at J, with 16 bases between the two ends. The CDR3, as DNA: TGCGCCAGCAGCCAAGACCCCATAAGGACAAGGAGCACAGATACGCAGTATTTT. This translates into CASSQDPIRTRSTDTQYF.

The CDR3 sequence is CASSTYREGGGNEQYF. The CDR3 nucleotides read TGTGCCAGCAGCACCTACCGCGAGGGCGGGGGAAACGAGCAGTACTTC. V usage is TRBV7-9 and J usage is TRBJ2-7; 7 bases map to TRBD2. The CDR3 spans 16 residues. Trimming at V came to 5 bases and at J to 5 bases, leaving 15 bases not matched to a gene. From germline, CDR1 is SEHNR and CDR2 FQNEAQ (reference sequence).

There are a few counts of this clone. The chain joins TRBV6-5 to TRBJ1-5; 7 nucleotides agree with TRBD1. The CDR3 sequence is 15 residues long. In germline, CDR1 is MNHEY, CDR2 SVGAGI. Trimming removed 6 bases from V and 2 bases from J; junction bases left unmatched: 7. CDR3 loop: CASRIDREGNQPQHF. The CDR3, as DNA: TGTGCCAGCAGAATCGACAGGGAGGGCAATCAGCCCCAGCATTTT.

The chain joins TRBV27 to TRBJ2-3; TRBD2 matches 7 bases. Germline trimming cut 3 bases from V and 4 bases from J; bases unmatched to any gene: 10. Germline CDR1 reads MNHEY; CDR2 reads SMNVEV (reference sequence). CDR3 length: 16 amino acids. The CDR3 is CASSLLRGSGPDTQYF. DNA for the CDR3: TGTGCCAGCAGTTTGCTACGCGGGAGTGGCCCAGATACGCAGTATTTT.

The V and J genes are TRBV11-3 and TRBJ2-2; possible D gene TRBD2, 6 bases. Trimming pared 2 bases from V and 4 bases from J, leaving 17 bases between. Germline values: CDR1 SGHNT, CDR2 YENEEA. The CDR3 sequence is 17 residues long. The CDR3 loop reads CASSLRVDGGSTGELFF. DNA for the CDR3: TGTGCCAGCAGCTTAAGGGTTGATGGGGGGAGCACCGGGGAGCTGTTTTTT.

This clone was seen only once. This chain connects TRBV6-1 to TRBJ2-7; D might be TRBD1 (5 bases). The V end lost 6 bases, the J end lost 3 bases, and 12 bases lay between the germline ends. The germline gives CDR1 MNHNS, CDR2 SASEGT. This CDR3 comprises 13 residues. The CDR3 nucleotides are TGTGCCAGCAGCCTGAGACAGAACTACGAGCAGTACTTC. Protein sequence: CASSLRQNYEQYF.

DNA of the CDR3: TGCGCCAGCAACCAATCGACGCTCGGGACAGCTCCTAAAGGCTACACCTTC. It encodes CASNQSTLGTAPKGYTF. The rearrangement uses TRBV10-1 and TRBJ1-2; 7 bases fit TRBD1. From germline, CDR1 is WNHNN and CDR2 SYGVQD (reference sequence). Trimming removed 7 bases from V and 8 bases from J; junction bases left unmatched: 22. The CDR3 spans 17 residues.

This chain links TRBV7-9 with TRBJ2-5; TRBD2 might be the D (5 bases). Judging by the DNA end, TRBJ2-7 fits better; the J call may be wrong. From germline, CDR1 is SEHNR and CDR2 FQNEAQ (reference sequence). The CDR3 has 14 residues. CDR3 sequence reads: CASSFSLPEDEQYF. CDR3 nucleotides: TGTGCCAGCAGCTTCAGCCTTCCGGAGGACGAGCAGTACTTC.

With regard to this clone: Sequence at one end of the junction differs from germline and may be a read error. The genes are TRBV11-2 and TRBJ1-2; TRBD1 matches at 10 bases. Germline lookup yields CDR1 SGHAT and CDR2 FQNNGV. This CDR3 has 13 residues. The CDR3 loop reads CASSLDRDRGSSF. For the CDR3, the DNA is TGTGCCAGCAGCTTAGATCGGGACAGGGGAAGCTCCTTC.

The rearrangement uses TRBV4-1 and TRBJ2-5; TRBD2 matches 10 bases. V was clipped by 0 bases and J by 5 bases; unmatched bases: 12. There are 18 residues in the CDR3. Germline lookup yields CDR1 MGHRA and CDR2 YSYEKL. CDR3 sequence: CASSQEIGSGGARETQYF. The CDR3 coding sequence is TGCGCCAGCAGCCAAGAAATAGGGAGCGGGGGGGCCCGTGAGACCCAGTACTTC.

This chain connects TRBV11-2 to TRBJ2-2; possible D gene TRBD1, 6 bases. Trimming stripped 0 bases from V and 1 base from J, with 12 bases between. This CDR3 is built from 17 residues. The germline CDR1 and CDR2 sequences are SGHAT and FQNNGV. CDR3 DNA: TGTGCCAGCAGCTTAGAGCCCGGGACAATGAACACCGGGGAGCTGTTTTTT. This gives the protein CASSLEPGTMNTGELFF.

The V gene is TRBV5-6, the J gene TRBJ2-7; 9 nucleotides agree with TRBD1. This CDR3 region has 16 residues. Germline CDR1 and CDR2: SGHDT and YYEEEE. With V trimmed by 3 bases and J by 4 bases, 11 bases remained unmatched. This CDR3 reads CASSSGSGTGRYEQYF. In DNA form, the CDR3 reads TGTGCCAGCAGCTCGGGGTCCGGGACAGGGAGGTACGAGCAGTACTTC.

This clone showed up just once. The chain has TRBV13 and TRBJ2-3; a possible D gene is TRBD1 (5 bases). CDR1 and CDR2 (germline): PRHDT, FYEKMQ (reference sequence). The V gene lost 5 bases and the J gene lost 2 bases, with 11 bases spanning the gap. The length of the CDR3 is 14 residues. DNA of the CDR3: TGTGCCAGCAGCCATACAGGTCTCACAGATACGCAGTATTTT. It is translated as CASSHTGLTDTQYF.

This clone was counted a single time. V usage is TRBV7-9 and J usage is TRBJ1-2, with D hard to call. The CDR3 sequence is 12 residues long. Trimming removed 5 bases at V and 5 bases at J, with 9 bases between. Germline loops: CDR1 SEHNR, CDR2 FQNEAQ (reference sequence). CDR3 in DNA: TGTGCCAGCAGCCTCCCTCCGTATGGCTACACCTTC. Its protein product is CASSLPPYGYTF.

The chain carries TRBV29-1 and TRBJ1-2; TRBD1 matches at 7 bases. The V and J ends lost 3 bases and 8 bases, in that order; junction bases with no gene match: 6. This CDR3 region has 12 residues. Germline CDR1 is SQVTM and CDR2 is ANQGSEA. The CDR3 DNA reads as TGCAGCGTTGATCAGGGGGGCAGCGGCTACACCTTC. Amino acids: CSVDQGGSGYTF.

This chain joins TRBV2 and TRBJ2-7; TRBD1 agrees at 10 bases. The germline V gene has CDR1 SNHLY and CDR2 FYNNEI. The V segment lost 0 bases and the J segment 5 bases; nucleotides outside the gene matches: 7. This CDR3 region has 16 residues. In DNA form, the CDR3 reads TGTGCCAGCAGTGAAGCGGCGGGACAGGGGTTACACGAGCAGTACTTC. Translation gives CASSEAAGQGLHEQYF.

The genes are TRBV6-5 and TRBJ1-2; TRBD1 aligns across 7 bases. Germline V CDR1 and CDR2: MNHEY, SVGAGI. The junction had 6 bases not matched to a gene; V was cut back by 0 bases and J by 2 bases. The CDR3 has 16 residues. The CDR3 region is CASSYSHGGGNYGYTF. Written as DNA, the CDR3 is TGTGCCAGCAGTTACTCGCACGGAGGGGGCAACTATGGCTACACCTTC.